Below are 27 T cell receptor beta chains sequenced from a single sample in a study of T cells expressing NK-cell markers. TCRdb derives one entry per CDR3 protein from the 5' RACE reads, leaving out DNA. The listing contains approximately 380,000 distinct CDR3 sequences. The sequenced material came from blood T cells: a sorted CD56 or NKG2C T cell subset, CD4+ or CD8+ T cells, or bulk PBMC T cells (not recorded which). These receptor sequences come from a man between 18 and 69 years old in good health.

The gene calls are TRBV25-1 and TRBJ2-3. The CDR3 length is 15 residues. Germline CDR1 reads MGHDK; CDR2 reads SYGVNS. The CDR3 loop reads CASSDRWPSTDTQYF.

The chain links TRBV7-6 to TRBJ1-6. CDR1 is SGHVS, CDR2 FNYEAQ, per germline. CDR3 size: 17 residues. This CDR3 reads CASSNHPREAAASPLHF.

The chain recombines TRBV10-3 with TRBJ2-7; lacking DNA, the TRBD1 call made by TCRdb goes unchecked. Looked up from germline, CDR1 is ENHRY and CDR2 is SYGVKD. The CDR3 contains 15 residues. The CDR3 sequence: CAISDPGTTSYEQYF.

This rearrangement joins TRBV20-1 to TRBJ2-4; with no DNA, the TCRdb D assignment of TRBD2 cannot be verified. The CDR3 has 15 amino acids. Germline V gene lookup returns CDR1 DFQATT and CDR2 SNEGSKA (reference sequence). CDR3 sequence reads: CSASLGLAGGNIQYF.

This chain links TRBV20-1 with TRBJ1-2. Germline V gene sequence: CDR1 DFQATT, CDR2 SNEGSKA (reference sequence). The CDR3 has 13 amino acids. CDR3 sequence: CSAPARGAYGYTF.

The chain is built from TRBV20-1 and TRBJ2-2; TCRdb reports TRBD1, a call that lacks DNA to check it against. The CDR3 spans 15 residues. Per the germline V gene, CDR1 is DFQATT and CDR2 is SNEGSKA (reference sequence). The CDR3 is CSARVPGTRTGELFF.

The J gene is TRBJ2-7, the V gene TRBV5-1; TCRdb's D gene call, TRBD2, goes unchecked for lack of DNA. The CDR3 loop spans 15 amino acids. The V gene's germline CDR1 is SGHRS and CDR2 YFSETQ. This CDR3 is CASSLISSGGGEQYF.

The CDR3 sequence is CASSQEALVNEQFF. The chain has TRBV4-2 and TRBJ2-1; TCRdb reports TRBD2, a call that lacks DNA to check it against. The CDR3 spans 14 residues. Germline V gives CDR1 LGHNA, CDR2 YNFKEQ.

The V call is TRBV5-6, the J call TRBJ2-3; TCRdb names TRBD2, which stays unverified in the absence of DNA. The CDR3 is made up of 17 amino acids. From germline, CDR1 is SGHDT and CDR2 YYEEEE. The CDR3 sequence is CASSFGLAGGLTDTQYF.

V usage is TRBV27 and J usage is TRBJ1-6; TCRdb's D call of TRBD1 is untestable without DNA. CDR3 length equals 15 residues. Germline V CDR1 and CDR2: MNHEY, SMNVEV (reference sequence). The chain's CDR3 is CASSTGTAYNSPLHF.

This rearrangement joins TRBV12-3 or TRBV12-4 to TRBJ2-7; checking the TCRdb D call of TRBD2 is not possible without DNA. The CDR3 consists of 16 residues. CDR3 amino acids: CASSFKGSGYAYEQYF.

J is TRBJ2-7 and V is TRBV24-1; TCRdb names TRBD2, which stays unverified in the absence of DNA. The CDR3 runs 14 residues. In germline, CDR1 is KGHDR, CDR2 SFDVKD. The CDR3 sequence: CATSAGGVSYEQYF.

The chain carries TRBV5-5 and TRBJ2-3; the D call of TRBD1 rests on TCRdb alone, since no DNA is present to check it. The CDR3 loop spans 14 amino acids. Per the germline V gene, CDR1 is SGHKS and CDR2 is YYEKEE (reference sequence). CDR3 region: CASSLRGSADTQYF. The full variable domain, rest sourced from reference TRBV5-5 and TRBJ2-3, is DAGVTQSPTHLIKTRGQQVTLRCSPISGHKSVSWYQQVLGQGPQFIFQYYEKEERGRGNFPDRFSARQFPNYSSELNVNALLLGDSALYLCASSLRGSADTQYFGPGTRLTVL.

The chain recombines TRBV2 with TRBJ2-1. This CDR3 comprises 12 residues. Germline V gene data show CDR1 as SNHLY and CDR2 as FYNNEI. This CDR3 reads CASTESWYEQFF.

CDR3 sequence: CASSYLWTVGSLTTDTQYF. The V call is TRBV6-5, the J call TRBJ2-3; the TCRdb call, TRBD1, lacks DNA for checking. Germline lookup yields CDR1 MNHEY and CDR2 SVGAGI. The CDR3 extends over 19 amino acids.

V gene TRBV5-4 combines with J gene TRBJ2-3; TCRdb reports TRBD2, a call that lacks DNA to check it against. The CDR3 consists of 16 residues. From germline, CDR1 is SGHNT and CDR2 YYREEE (reference sequence). The CDR3 loop reads CASSSGTSGGAYTQYF.

The chain combines TRBV5-1 with TRBJ2-1; the D gene TCRdb calls, TRBD1, cannot be checked with no DNA. CDR1 and CDR2 from the germline V gene are SGHRS and YFSETQ. This CDR3 has 15 amino acids. CDR3 loop: CASSKPGQGANEQFF.

The chain is built from TRBV3-1 and TRBJ2-1; TCRdb calls TRBD1, which cannot be checked without DNA. The CDR3 consists of 18 residues. Germline CDR1 is LGHDT and CDR2 is YNNKEL (reference sequence). CDR3 residues: CASSQARRGIPGYNEQFF.

The rearrangement uses TRBV28 and TRBJ1-3; TCRdb selects TRBD1, and the lack of DNA leaves this call unchecked. This CDR3 is 13 amino acids long. Germline values: CDR1 MDHEN, CDR2 SYDVKM. The chain's CDR3 is CASSQPGQYTIYF. Variable domain in full (rest from reference TRBV28 and TRBJ1-3): DVKVTQSSRYLVKRTGEKVFLECVQDMDHENMFWYRQDPGLGLRLIYFSYDVKMKEKGDIPEGYSVSREKKERFSLILESASTNQTSMYLCASSQPGQYTIYFGEGSWLTVV.

This rearrangement joins TRBV18 to TRBJ1-4; without DNA, the TCRdb call of TRBD1 cannot be checked. This CDR3 is built from 15 residues. The germline V gene encodes CDR1 KGHSH and CDR2 LQKENI. CDR3 residues: CASSPKGQPGEKLFF.

The rearrangement uses TRBV7-6 and TRBJ1-6. This CDR3 has 13 amino acids. CDR1 and CDR2 (germline): SGHVS, FNYEAQ. This chain's CDR3 is CASSSTAKSPLHF.

This sequence joins TRBV20-1 and TRBJ2-7; without DNA, the TCRdb call of TRBD1 cannot be checked. Germline CDR1 reads DFQATT; CDR2 reads SNEGSKA (reference sequence). This CDR3 has 15 residues. CDR3: CSATIPGTGKYEQYF.

The chain joins TRBV12-5 to TRBJ2-5; TCRdb indicates TRBD1, and absent DNA this call remains unverified. CDR1 is LGHNT and CDR2 is FRNRAP in the germline V gene. The CDR3 extends over 17 amino acids. The CDR3 region is CASGLVNRGGTQETQYF.

This rearrangement joins TRBV27 to TRBJ2-6; TCRdb names TRBD2, which stays unverified in the absence of DNA. The CDR3 covers 13 residues. From germline, CDR1 is MNHEY and CDR2 SMNVEV (reference sequence). The CDR3 loop is CASSLGRRNVLTF. The complete variable domain, with remaining parts taken from reference TRBV27 and TRBJ2-6, reads EAQVTQNPRYLITVTGKKLTVTCSQNMNHEYMSWYRQDPGLGLRQIYYSMNVEVTDKGDVPEGYKVSRKEKRNFPLILESPSPNQTSLYFCASSLGRRNVLTFGAGSRLTVL.

V usage is TRBV20-1 and J usage is TRBJ2-7. CDR1 DFQATT and CDR2 SNEGSKA come from the germline V gene (reference sequence). The CDR3 consists of 14 residues. The CDR3 sequence: CSASRTARTYEQYF.

The genes are TRBV24-1 and TRBJ1-5; TCRdb's assignment of TRBD1 cannot be checked, as there is no DNA. The CDR3 sequence is 17 residues long. CDR1 is KGHDR and CDR2 is SFDVKD in the germline V gene. The CDR3 is CATSDNDRVPSNQPQHF.

This chain links TRBV6-1 with TRBJ1-4. The germline V gene encodes CDR1 MNHNS and CDR2 SASEGT. The CDR3 consists of 15 residues. The CDR3: CASRRERLSGEKLFF.